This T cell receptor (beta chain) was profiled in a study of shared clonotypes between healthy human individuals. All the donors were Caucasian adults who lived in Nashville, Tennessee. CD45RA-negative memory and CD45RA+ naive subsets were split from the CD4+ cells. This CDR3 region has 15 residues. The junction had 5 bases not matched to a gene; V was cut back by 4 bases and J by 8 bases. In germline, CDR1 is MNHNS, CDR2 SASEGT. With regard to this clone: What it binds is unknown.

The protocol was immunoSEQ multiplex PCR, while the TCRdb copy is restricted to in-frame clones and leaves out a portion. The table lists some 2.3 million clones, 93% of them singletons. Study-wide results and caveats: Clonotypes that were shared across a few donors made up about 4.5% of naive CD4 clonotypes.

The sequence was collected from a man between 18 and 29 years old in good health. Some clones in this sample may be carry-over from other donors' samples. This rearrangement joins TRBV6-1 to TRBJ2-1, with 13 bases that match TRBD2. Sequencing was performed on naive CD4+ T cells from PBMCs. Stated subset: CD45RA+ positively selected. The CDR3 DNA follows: TGTGCCAGCAGTGCATGGACTAGCGGGAGCTATGAGCAGTTCTTC. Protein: CASSAWTSGSYEQFF.